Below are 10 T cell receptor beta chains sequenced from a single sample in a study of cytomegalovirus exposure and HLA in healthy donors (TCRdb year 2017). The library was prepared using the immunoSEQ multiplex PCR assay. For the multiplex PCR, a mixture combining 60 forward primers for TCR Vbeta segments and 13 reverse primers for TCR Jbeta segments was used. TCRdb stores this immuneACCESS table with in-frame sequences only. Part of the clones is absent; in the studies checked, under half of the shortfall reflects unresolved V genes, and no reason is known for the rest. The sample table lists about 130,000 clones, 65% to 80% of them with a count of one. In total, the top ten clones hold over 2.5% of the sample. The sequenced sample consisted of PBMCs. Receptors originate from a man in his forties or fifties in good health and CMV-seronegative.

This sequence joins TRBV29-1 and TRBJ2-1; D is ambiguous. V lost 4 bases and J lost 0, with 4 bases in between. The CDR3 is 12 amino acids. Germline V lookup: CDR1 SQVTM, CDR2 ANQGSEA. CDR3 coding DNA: TGCAGCGTTGGGAGCTCCTACAATGAGCAGTTCTTC. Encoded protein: CSVGSSYNEQFF.

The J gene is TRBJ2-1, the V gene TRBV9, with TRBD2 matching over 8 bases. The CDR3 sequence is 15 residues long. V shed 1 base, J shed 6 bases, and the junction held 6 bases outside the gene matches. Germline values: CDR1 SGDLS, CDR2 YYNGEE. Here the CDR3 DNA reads TGTGCCAGCAGCGTAACGGGGGGGCCGGGCAATGAGCAGTTCTTC. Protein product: CASSVTGGPGNEQFF.

CDR3 sequence: CASSLTMTGALHEKLFF. CDR3 sequence (DNA): TGCGCCAGCAGCTTAACCATGACAGGCGCCCTTCATGAAAAACTGTTTTTT. The gene calls are TRBV5-1 and TRBJ1-4, with a weak D call TRBD1 (6 bases). The V end was cut by 2 bases, the J end by 6 bases, with 20 bases between. The CDR3 extends over 17 amino acids. Looked up from germline, CDR1 is SGHRS and CDR2 is YFSETQ.

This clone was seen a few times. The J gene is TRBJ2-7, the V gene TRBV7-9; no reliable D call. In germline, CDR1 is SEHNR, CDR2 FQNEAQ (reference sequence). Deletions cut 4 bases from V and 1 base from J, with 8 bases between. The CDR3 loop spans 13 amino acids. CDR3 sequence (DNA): TGTGCCAGCAGCTCACCAGAATCCTACGAGCAGTACTTC. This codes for CASSSPESYEQYF.

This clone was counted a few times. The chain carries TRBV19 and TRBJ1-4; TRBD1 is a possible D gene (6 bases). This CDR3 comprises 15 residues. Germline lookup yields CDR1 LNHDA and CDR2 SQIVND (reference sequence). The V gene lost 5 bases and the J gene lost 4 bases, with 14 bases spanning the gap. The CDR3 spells CASSGQTGVNEKLFF. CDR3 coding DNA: TGTGCCAGTAGTGGGCAGACAGGAGTTAATGAAAAACTGTTTTTT.

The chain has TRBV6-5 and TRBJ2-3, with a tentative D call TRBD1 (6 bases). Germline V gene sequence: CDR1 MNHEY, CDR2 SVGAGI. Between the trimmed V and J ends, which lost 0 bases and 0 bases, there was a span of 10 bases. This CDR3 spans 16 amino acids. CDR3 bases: TGTGCCAGCAGTTACTCAGGGGGAGTCAGCACAGATACGCAGTATTTT. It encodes CASSYSGGVSTDTQYF.

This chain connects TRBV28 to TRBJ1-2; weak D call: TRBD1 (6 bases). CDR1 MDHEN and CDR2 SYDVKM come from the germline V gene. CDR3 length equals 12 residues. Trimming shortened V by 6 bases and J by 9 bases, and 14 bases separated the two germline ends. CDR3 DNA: TGTGCCAGCAGAGAGGGGGGGATGCGCTACACCTTC. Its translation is CASREGGMRYTF.

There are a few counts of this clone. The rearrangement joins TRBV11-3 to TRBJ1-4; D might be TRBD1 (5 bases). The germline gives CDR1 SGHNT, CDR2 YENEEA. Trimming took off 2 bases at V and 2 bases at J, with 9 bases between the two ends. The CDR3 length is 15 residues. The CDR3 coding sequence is TGTGCCAGCAGCTTACAGGGATCGACTAATGAAAAACTGTTTTTT. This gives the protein CASSLQGSTNEKLFF.

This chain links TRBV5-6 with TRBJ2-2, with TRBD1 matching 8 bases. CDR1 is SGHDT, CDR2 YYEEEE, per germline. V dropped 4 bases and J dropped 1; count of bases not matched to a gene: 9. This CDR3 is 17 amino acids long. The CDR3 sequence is CASSRGQGPRNTGELFF. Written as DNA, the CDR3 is TGTGCCAGCAGCAGAGGACAGGGCCCGCGGAACACCGGGGAGCTGTTTTTT.

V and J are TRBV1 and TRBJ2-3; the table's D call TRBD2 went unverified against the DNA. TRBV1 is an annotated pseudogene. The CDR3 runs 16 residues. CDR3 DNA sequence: TGCACCAGCAGCCAACGGGGCGGGGGGGACACAGATACGCAGTATTTT. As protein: CTSSQRGGGDTDTQYF.